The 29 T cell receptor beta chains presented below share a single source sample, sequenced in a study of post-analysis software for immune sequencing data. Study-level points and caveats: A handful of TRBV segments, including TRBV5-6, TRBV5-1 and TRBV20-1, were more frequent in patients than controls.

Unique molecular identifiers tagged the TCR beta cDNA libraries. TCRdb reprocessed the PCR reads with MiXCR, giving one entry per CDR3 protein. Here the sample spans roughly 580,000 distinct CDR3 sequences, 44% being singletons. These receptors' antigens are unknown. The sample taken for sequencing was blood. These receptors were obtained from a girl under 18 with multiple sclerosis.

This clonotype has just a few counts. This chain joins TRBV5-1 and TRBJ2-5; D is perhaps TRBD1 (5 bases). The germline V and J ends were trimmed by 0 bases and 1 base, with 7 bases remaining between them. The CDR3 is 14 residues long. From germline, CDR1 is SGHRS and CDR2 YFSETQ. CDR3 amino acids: CASSLDRIQETQYF. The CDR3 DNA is TGCGCCAGCAGCTTGGACAGGATCCAAGAGACCCAGTACTTC. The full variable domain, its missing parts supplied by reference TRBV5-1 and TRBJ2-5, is KAGVTQTPRYLIKTRGQQVTLSCSPISGHRSVSWYQQTPGQGLQFLFEYFSETQRNKGNFPGRFSGRQFSNSRSEMNVSTLELGDSALYLCASSLDRIQETQYFGPGTRLLVL.

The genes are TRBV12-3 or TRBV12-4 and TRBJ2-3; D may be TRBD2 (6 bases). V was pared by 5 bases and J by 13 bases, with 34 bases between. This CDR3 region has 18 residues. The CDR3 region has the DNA TGTGCCAGCAGTGCTAGGGCGCCGCGGGGAACTAGCACAGATGTGGAGTATTTT. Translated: CASSARAPRGTSTDVEYF.

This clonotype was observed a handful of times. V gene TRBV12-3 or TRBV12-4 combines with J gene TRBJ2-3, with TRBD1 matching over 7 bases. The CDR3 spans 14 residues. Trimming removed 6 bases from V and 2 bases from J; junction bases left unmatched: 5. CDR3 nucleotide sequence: TGTGCCAGCAGCAAACAGGGGTCCACAGATACGCAGTATTTT. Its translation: CASSKQGSTDTQYF.

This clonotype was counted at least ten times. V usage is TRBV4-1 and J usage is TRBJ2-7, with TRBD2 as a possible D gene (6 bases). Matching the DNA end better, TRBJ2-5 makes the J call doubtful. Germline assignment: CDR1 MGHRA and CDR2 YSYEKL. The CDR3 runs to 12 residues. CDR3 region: CASAGGAETQYF. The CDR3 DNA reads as TGCGCCAGCGCCGGCGGGGCGGAGACCCAGTACTTC.

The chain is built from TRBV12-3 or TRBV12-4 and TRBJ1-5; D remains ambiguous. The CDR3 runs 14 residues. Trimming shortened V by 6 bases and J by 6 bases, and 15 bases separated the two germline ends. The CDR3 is CASRKGGLGQPQHF. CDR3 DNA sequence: TGTGCCAGCAGGAAGGGAGGGCTGGGTCAGCCCCAGCATTTT.

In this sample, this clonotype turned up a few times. The CDR3 sequence: CATSRDTGQGSYTF. In nucleotides, the CDR3 is TGTGCCACCAGCAGAGATACGGGACAGGGGAGCTACACCTTC. The chain carries TRBV15 and TRBJ1-2; 10 bases are shared with TRBD1. Trimming cost V 0 bases and J 9 bases; bases outside gene matches: 4. Germline V gives CDR1 LNHNV, CDR2 YYDKDF (reference sequence). The CDR3 runs 14 residues.

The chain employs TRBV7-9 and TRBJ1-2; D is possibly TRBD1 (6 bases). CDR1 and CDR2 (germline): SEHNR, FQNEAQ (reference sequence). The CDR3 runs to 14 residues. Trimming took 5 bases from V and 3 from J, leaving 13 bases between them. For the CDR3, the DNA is TGTGCCAGCAGCCCCGTAGACAGGTACTATGGCTACACCTTC. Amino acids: CASSPVDRYYGYTF.

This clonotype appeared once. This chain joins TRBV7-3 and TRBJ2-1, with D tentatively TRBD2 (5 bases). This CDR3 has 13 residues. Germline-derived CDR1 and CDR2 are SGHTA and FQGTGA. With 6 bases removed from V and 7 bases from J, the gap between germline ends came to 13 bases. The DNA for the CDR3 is TGTGCCAGCAGTCCTCATAGAGGGAATGAGCAGTTCTTC. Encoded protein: CASSPHRGNEQFF.

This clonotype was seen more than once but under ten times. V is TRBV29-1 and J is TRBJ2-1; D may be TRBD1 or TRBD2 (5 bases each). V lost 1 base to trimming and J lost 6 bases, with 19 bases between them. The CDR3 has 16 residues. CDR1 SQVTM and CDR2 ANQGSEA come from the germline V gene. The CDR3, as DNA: TGCAGCGTTGAAGCCTATGGGACCTTACGGGGCAATGAGCAGTTCTTC. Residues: CSVEAYGTLRGNEQFF.

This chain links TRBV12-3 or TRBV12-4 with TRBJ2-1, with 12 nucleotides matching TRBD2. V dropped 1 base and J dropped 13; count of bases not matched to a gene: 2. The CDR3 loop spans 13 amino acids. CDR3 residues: CASSLGTSGTQFF. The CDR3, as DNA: TGTGCCAGCAGTTTAGGGACTAGCGGGACCCAGTTCTTC.

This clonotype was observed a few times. CDR3: CASSSRVSYEQYF. The CDR3 bases are TGTGCCAGCAGTTCCAGGGTTTCCTACGAGCAGTACTTC. The chain uses TRBV12-3 or TRBV12-4 and TRBJ2-7, with a weak D call TRBD1 (5 bases). The CDR3 contains 13 residues. V lost 4 bases and J 1 base, leaving 8 bases between the germline ends.

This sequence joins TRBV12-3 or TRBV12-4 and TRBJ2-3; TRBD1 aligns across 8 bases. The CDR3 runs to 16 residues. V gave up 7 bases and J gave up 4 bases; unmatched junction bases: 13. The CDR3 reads CASTKMTGDGADTQYF. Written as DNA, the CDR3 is TGTGCCAGCACCAAGATGACAGGGGATGGAGCAGATACGCAGTATTTT.

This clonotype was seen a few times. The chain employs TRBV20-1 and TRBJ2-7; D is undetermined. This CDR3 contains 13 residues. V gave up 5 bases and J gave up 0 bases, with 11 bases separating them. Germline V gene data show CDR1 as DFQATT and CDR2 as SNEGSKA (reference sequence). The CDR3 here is CSAPLQSSYEQYF. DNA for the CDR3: TGCAGTGCTCCCCTCCAGTCCTCCTACGAGCAGTACTTC.

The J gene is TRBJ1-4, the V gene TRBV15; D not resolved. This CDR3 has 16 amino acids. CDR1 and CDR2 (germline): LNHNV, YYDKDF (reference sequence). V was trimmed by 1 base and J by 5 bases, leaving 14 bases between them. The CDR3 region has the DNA TGTGCCACCAGCAGAGGAGCCCTTGGGCGGAATGAAAAACTGTTTTTT. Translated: CATSRGALGRNEKLFF.

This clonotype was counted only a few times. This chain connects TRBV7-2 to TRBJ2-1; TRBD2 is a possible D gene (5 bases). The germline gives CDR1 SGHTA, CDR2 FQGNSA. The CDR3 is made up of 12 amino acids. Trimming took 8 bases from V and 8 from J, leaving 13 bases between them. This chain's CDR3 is CASRLDFDEQFF. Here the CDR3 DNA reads TGTGCCAGCCGGTTGGACTTCGATGAGCAGTTCTTC.

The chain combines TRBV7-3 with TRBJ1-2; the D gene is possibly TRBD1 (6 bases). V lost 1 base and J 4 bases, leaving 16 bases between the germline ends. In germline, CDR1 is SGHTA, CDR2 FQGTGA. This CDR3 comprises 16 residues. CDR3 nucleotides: TGTGCCAGCAGCTTAATACCCAGGGGAACTGCCTATGGCTACACCTTC. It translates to CASSLIPRGTAYGYTF.

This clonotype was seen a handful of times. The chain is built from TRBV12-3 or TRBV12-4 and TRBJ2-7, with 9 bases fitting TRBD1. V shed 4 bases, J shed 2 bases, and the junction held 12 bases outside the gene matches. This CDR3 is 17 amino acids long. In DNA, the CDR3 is TGTGCCAGCAGTTCCCCCATGGGGACAGGGTCTGCCTACGAGCAGTACTTC. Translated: CASSSPMGTGSAYEQYF.

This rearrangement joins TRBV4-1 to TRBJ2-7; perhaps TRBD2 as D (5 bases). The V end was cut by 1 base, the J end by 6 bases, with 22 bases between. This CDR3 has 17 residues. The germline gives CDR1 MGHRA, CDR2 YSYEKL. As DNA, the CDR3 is TGCGCCAGCAGCCAAGGCCTTGGAGGACTCGCCTTTCCCGAGCAGTACTTC. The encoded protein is CASSQGLGGLAFPEQYF.

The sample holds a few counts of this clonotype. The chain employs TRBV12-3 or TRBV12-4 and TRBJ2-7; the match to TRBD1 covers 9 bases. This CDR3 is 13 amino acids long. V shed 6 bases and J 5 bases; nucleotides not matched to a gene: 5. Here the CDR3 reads CASRWDRADEQYF. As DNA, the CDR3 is TGTGCCAGCAGGTGGGACAGGGCGGACGAGCAGTACTTC.

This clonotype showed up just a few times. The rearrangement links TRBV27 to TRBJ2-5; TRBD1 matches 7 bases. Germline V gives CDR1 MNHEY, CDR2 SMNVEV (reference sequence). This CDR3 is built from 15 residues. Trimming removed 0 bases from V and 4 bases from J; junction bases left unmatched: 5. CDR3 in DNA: TGTGCCAGCAGTTTATCGGTCAGGGGGACAGAGACCCAGTACTTC. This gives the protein CASSLSVRGTETQYF.

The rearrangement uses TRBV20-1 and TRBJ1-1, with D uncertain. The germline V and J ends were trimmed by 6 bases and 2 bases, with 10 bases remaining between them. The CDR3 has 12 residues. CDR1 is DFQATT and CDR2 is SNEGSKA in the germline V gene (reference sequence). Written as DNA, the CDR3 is TGCAGTGCCCTCAAATTAAACACTGAAGCTTTCTTT. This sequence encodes CSALKLNTEAFF.

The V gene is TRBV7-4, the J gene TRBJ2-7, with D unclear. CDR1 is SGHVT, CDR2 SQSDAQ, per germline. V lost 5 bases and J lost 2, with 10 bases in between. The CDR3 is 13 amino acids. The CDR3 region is CASSAVPTYEQYF. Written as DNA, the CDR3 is TGTGCCAGCAGCGCTGTCCCCACCTACGAGCAGTACTTC. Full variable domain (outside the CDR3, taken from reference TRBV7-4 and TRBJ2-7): GAGVSQSPRYKVAKRGRDVALRCDSISGHVTLYWYRQTLGQGSEVLTYSQSDAQRDKSGRPSGRFSAERPERSVSTLKIQRTEQGDSAVYLCASSAVPTYEQYFGPGTRLTVT.

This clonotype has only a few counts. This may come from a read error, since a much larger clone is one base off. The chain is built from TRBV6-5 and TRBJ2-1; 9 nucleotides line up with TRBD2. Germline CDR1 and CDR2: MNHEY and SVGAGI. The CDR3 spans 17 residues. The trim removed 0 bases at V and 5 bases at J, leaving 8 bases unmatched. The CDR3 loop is CASSYSLPSGVHNEQFF. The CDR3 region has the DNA TGTGCCAGCAGTTACTCGTTGCCTAGCGGGGTGCACAATGAGCAGTTCTTC.

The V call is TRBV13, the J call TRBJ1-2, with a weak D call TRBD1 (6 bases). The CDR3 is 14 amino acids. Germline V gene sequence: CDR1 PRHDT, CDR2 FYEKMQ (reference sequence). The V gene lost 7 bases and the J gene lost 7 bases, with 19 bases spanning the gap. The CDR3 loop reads CASTPEGVGVGYTF. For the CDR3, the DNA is TGTGCCAGCACCCCTGAGGGGGTGGGAGTTGGCTACACCTTC.

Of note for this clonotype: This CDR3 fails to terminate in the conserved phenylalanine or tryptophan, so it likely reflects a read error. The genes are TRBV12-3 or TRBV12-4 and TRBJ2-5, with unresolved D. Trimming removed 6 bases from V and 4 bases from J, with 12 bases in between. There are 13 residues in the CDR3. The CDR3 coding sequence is TGTGCCAGCAGCTCGGACCTAAGAGAGACCCAGTACGTC. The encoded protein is CASSSDLRETQYV.

This CDR3 reads CASSPTGHSTDTQYF. CDR3 bases: TGTGCCAGCAGCCCCACGGGACACAGCACAGATACGCAGTATTTT. The V gene is TRBV5-6, the J gene TRBJ2-3, with D perhaps matching TRBD1 (6 bases). The V gene lost 4 bases and the J gene lost 0 bases, with 12 bases spanning the gap. Germline V gene lookup returns CDR1 SGHDT and CDR2 YYEEEE. CDR3 size: 15 residues.

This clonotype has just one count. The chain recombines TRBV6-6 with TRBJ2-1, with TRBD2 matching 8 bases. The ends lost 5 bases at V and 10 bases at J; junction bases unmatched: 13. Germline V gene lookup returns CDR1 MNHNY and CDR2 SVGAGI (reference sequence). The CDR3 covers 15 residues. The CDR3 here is CASSETSAVSYEQFF. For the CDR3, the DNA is TGTGCCAGCAGTGAGACTAGCGCTGTCTCCTACGAGCAGTTCTTC.

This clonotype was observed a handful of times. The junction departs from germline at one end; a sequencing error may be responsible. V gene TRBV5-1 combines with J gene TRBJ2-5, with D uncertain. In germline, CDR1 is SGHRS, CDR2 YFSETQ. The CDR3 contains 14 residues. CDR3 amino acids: CAGSRYIQHEAQYF. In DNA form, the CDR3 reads TGCGCCGGCAGCCGATATATTCAACATGAGGCGCAGTACTTC. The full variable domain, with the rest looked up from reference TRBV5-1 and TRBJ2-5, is KAGVTQTPRYLIKTRGQQVTLSCSPISGHRSVSWYQQTPGQGLQFLFEYFSETQRNKGNFPGRFSGRQFSNSRSEMNVSTLELGDSALYLCAGSRYIQHEAQYFGPGTRLLVL.

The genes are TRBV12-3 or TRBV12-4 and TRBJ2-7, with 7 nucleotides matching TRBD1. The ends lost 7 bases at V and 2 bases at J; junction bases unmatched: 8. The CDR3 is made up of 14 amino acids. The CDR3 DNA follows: TGTGCCAGCACCATAAGGCAGGGGGCCTACGAGCAGTACTTC. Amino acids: CASTIRQGAYEQYF.